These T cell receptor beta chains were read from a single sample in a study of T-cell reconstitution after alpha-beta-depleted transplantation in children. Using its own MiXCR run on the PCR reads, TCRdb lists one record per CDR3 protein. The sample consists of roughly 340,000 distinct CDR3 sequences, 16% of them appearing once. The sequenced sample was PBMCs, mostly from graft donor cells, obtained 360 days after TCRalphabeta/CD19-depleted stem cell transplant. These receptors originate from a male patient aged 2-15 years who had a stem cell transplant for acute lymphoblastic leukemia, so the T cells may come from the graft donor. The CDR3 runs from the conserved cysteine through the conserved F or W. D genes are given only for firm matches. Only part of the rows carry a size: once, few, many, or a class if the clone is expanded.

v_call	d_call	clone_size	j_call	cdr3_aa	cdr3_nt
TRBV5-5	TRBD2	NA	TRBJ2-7	CASSNSGSDYEQYF	TGTGCCAGCAGCAATAGCGGGAGTGACTACGAGCAGTACTTC
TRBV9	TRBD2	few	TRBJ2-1	CASSPGLAGVTEQFF	TGTGCCAGCAGCCCGGGACTAGCGGGAGTTACTGAGCAGTTCTTC
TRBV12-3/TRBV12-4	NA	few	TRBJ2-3	CASSFLGADTDTQYF	TGTGCCAGCAGTTTTTTGGGGGCGGACACAGATACGCAGTATTTT
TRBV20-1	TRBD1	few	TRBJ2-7	CSARDMGTGPYEQYF	TGCAGTGCTAGAGATATGGGGACAGGGCCCTACGAGCAGTACTTC
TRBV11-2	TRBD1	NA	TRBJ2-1	CASSFRHKTGVAEQFF	TGTGCCAGCAGCTTTAGACATAAAACAGGGGTGGCTGAGCAGTTCTTC
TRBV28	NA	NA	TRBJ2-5	CASSLYGGVTQYF	TGTGCCAGCAGTTTATACGGGGGCGTGACCCAGTACTTC
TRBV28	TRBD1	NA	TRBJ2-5	CASSLTGDETQYF	TGTGCCAGCAGTCTCACAGGGGATGAGACCCAGTACTTC
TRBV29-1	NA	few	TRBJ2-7	CSGTGATYEQYF	TGCAGCGGGACCGGGGCCACCTACGAGCAGTACTTC
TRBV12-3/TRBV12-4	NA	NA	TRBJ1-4	CASSRRDFNEKLFF	TGTGCCAGCAGCCGCCGGGACTTTAATGAAAAACTGTTTTTT
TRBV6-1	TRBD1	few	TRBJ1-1	CASRWTGGNTEAFF	TGTGCCAGCAGGTGGACAGGGGGGAACACTGAAGCTTTCTTT
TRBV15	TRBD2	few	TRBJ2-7	CATSKRSGRAGEQYF	TGTGCCACCAGCAAGCGAAGCGGGAGGGCCGGGGAGCAGTACTTC
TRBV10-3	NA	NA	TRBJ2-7	CAIARDRYEQYF	TGTGCCATCGCGCGGGACCGCTACGAGCAGTACTTC
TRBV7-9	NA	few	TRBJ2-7	CASCPVASYEQYF	TGTGCCTCCTGCCCAGTAGCCTCCTACGAGCAGTACTTC
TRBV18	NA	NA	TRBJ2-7	CASSPRQSLGGNEQYF	TGTGCCAGCTCACCAAGGCAAAGCCTAGGAGGGAACGAGCAGTACTTC
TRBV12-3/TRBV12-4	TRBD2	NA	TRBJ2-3	CTSSLAGVFSRSTDTQYF	TGTACCAGCAGTTTAGCGGGAGTCTTCTCGCGGAGCACAGATACGCAGTATTTT
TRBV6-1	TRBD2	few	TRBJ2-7	CASTSSTPTSGRYEQYF	TGTGCCAGCACCTCGTCCACCCCTACTAGCGGGAGGTACGAGCAGTACTTC
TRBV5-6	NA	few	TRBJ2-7	CASSPGQRAPYEQYF	TGTGCCAGCAGCCCCGGACAGAGGGCCCCCTACGAGCAGTACTTC
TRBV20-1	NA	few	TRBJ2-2	CSARIPLGTGELFF	TGCAGTGCTAGAATTCCTCTAGGTACCGGGGAGCTGTTTTTT
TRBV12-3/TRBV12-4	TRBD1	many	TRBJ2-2	CASSLTGDLTGELFF	TGTGCCAGCAGTTTGACAGGGGACCTCACCGGGGAGCTGTTTTTT
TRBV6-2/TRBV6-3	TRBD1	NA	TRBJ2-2	CASSYTWTGRTGELFF	TGTGCCAGCAGTTACACCTGGACAGGGCGGACCGGGGAGCTGTTTTTT
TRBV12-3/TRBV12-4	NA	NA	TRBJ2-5	CASSPPNRAHDLLF	TGTGCCAGCAGTCCCCCGAACAGGGCACACGACCTTCTCTTC
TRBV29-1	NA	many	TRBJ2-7	CSVEERGRYEQYF	TGCAGCGTTGAAGAGCGGGGCCGCTACGAGCAGTACTTC
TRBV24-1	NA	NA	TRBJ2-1	CATSDFARGNEQFF	TGTGCCACCAGTGATTTTGCAAGGGGTAATGAGCAGTTCTTC
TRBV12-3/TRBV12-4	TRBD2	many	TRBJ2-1	CASGTSGSYEQFF	TGTGCCAGCGGGACTAGCGGGAGTTATGAGCAGTTCTTC
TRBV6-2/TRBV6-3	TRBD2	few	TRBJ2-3	CASSYLAGRTDTQYF	TGTGCCAGCAGTTATTTAGCGGGCCGCACAGATACGCAGTATTTT
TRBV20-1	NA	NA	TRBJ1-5	CSARDYREGNQPQHF	TGCAGTGCTAGGGATTACAGGGAGGGCAATCAGCCCCAGCATTTT
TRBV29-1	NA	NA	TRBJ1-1	CSVESNQVGAFF	TGCAGCGTTGAGAGTAATCAGGTTGGAGCTTTCTTT
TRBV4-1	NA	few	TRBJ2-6	CASSQGTWSSGANVLTF	TGCGCCAGCAGCCAAGGGACATGGAGCTCTGGGGCCAACGTCCTGACTTTC
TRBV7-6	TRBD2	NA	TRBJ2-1	CASSPRSIGREGNNEQFF	TGTGCCAGCAGCCCTCGGTCGATTGGGCGGGAGGGGAACAATGAGCAGTTCTTC
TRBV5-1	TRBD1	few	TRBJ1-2	CASSLVGQGQSGYTF	TGCGCCAGCAGCTTGGTGGGACAGGGACAGTCTGGCTACACCTTC
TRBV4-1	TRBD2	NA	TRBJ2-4	CASSQGSVAGVFADIQYF	TGCGCCAGCAGCCAAGGGAGCGTAGCGGGAGTTTTTGCTGACATTCAGTACTTC
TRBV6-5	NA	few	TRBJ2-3	CASSYVRWDKDTQYF	TGTGCCAGCAGTTACGTCAGGTGGGATAAGGATACGCAGTATTTT
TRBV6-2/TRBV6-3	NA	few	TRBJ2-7	CASSRGFLFEQYF	TGTGCCAGCAGTCGGGGCTTCCTCTTTGAGCAGTACTTC
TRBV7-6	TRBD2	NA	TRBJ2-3	CASSPRTSGGTDTQYF	TGTGCCAGCAGCCCAAGGACTAGCGGGGGCACAGATACGCAGTATTTT
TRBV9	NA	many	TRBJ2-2	CASSVMGSSASTGELFF	TGTGCCAGCAGCGTAATGGGGTCTAGCGCAAGCACCGGGGAGCTGTTTTTT
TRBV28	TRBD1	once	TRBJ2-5	CASSFPPGQGKETQYF	TGTGCCAGCAGTTTTCCGCCGGGACAGGGGAAGGAGACCCAGTACTTC